This note documents a single T cell receptor (beta chain) sequence. In the original workflow: Amplifying reference gene primers gave estimates of nucleated cell counts. Sequencing used immunoSEQ multiplex PCR; TCRdb keeps in-frame clones, though not all of them. D and trimming were read from the DNA, whereas the V and J calls and clone size are those reported in that table. Of 200,000 to 250,000 clones listed, approximately 83% are singletons. The source of the sample is a study of blood T cell repertoires in COVID-19. The overall study: Specimens from acute and convalescent COVID-19 originated in the United States, Italy and Spain.

This CDR3 is built from 17 residues. The receptor comes from a woman in her thirties who had recovered from COVID-19. The sample comprised peripheral blood. The chain joins TRBV21-1 to TRBJ2-1; TRBD1 was called by the table and not checked on the DNA. TRBV21-1 is a listed pseudogene. The CDR3 region is CASSKGLTGDPYNEQFF. DNA for the CDR3: TGTGCCAGCAGCAAAGGGTTGACAGGGGACCCCTACAATGAGCAGTTCTTC.